These 32 T cell receptor beta chains were all obtained from the same sample, sequenced in a study of shared clonotypes between healthy human individuals. The method was immunoSEQ multiplex PCR; TCRdb's version includes in-frame clones alone and lacks a portion of them. Of about 2.4 million clones detected, just over 90% appear once; the ten largest clones hold over 0.12%. The sample consisted of naive CD4+ T cells sorted from blood. Noted subset: CD45RA+ positively selected. These TCRs come from a man younger than 35 in good health.

This chain uses TRBV30 with TRBJ1-2, with D unresolved. V gave up 2 bases and J gave up 4 bases, with 14 bases separating them. The CDR3 totals 14 residues. Germline-derived CDR1 and CDR2 are GTSNPN and SVGIG (reference sequence). The CDR3 coding sequence is TGTGCCTGGAGTCTGGAGGGAATAGGCTATGGCTACACCTTC. It translates to CAWSLEGIGYGYTF.

This clone was seen only once. J is TRBJ1-2 and V is TRBV30; 9 positions match TRBD1. CDR1 and CDR2 (germline): GTSNPN, SVGIG (reference sequence). The trim removed 5 bases at V and 7 bases at J, leaving 14 bases unmatched. The CDR3 is 15 residues long. CDR3 protein: CAWRRSGTGYSGYTF. The CDR3 nucleotides read TGTGCCTGGCGGAGGTCTGGGACAGGGTATAGTGGCTACACCTTC.

As regards this clone: Other DNA variants within this sample encode the same CDR3. As DNA, the CDR3 is TGTGCCAGCAGCGTAGGCACGAACACTGAAGCTTTCTTT. Translating gives CASSVGTNTEAFF. The J gene is TRBJ1-1, the V gene TRBV9; D is unresolved. V lost 0 bases, J lost 1 base, and 4 bases lay in between. Germline-derived CDR1 and CDR2 are SGDLS and YYNGEE. The length of the CDR3 is 13 residues.

The chain has TRBV9 and TRBJ2-3; a weak D match, TRBD2 (7 bases). V lost 4 bases to trimming and J lost 6 bases, with 15 bases between them. Germline V lookup: CDR1 SGDLS, CDR2 YYNGEE. The CDR3 sequence is 14 residues long. CDR3 sequence: CASSLGGPGDTQYF. The DNA of the CDR3 is TGTGCCAGCAGCCTCGGGGGGCCGGGCGATACGCAGTATTTT.

Concerning this clone itself: The sample has other DNA sequences that encode this CDR3 too. V gene TRBV5-1 combines with J gene TRBJ1-5; perhaps TRBD1 as D (6 bases). CDR3 length: 15 residues. V gave up 0 bases and J gave up 3 bases, with 10 bases separating them. Looked up from germline, CDR1 is SGHRS and CDR2 is YFSETQ. The CDR3 nucleotides read TGCGCCAGCAGCTTGGAAGGGGGATACAATCAGCCCCAGCATTTT. This encodes CASSLEGGYNQPQHF.

This clone was seen just once. This sequence joins TRBV10-2 and TRBJ1-4; weak D call: TRBD1 (6 bases). Per the germline V gene, CDR1 is WSHSY and CDR2 is SAAADI. The length of the CDR3 is 15 residues. V dropped 3 bases and J dropped 11 bases, with 19 bases sitting between them. CDR3 loop: CASSDVGTSPLKLFF. The CDR3, as DNA: TGCGCCAGCAGTGATGTTGGGACAAGCCCTCTCAAACTGTTTTTT.

The chain links TRBV12-5 to TRBJ2-5, with D uncertain. Matching the DNA end better, TRBJ2-7 makes the J call doubtful. This CDR3 is 12 amino acids long. Looked up from germline, CDR1 is LGHNT and CDR2 is FRNRAP. The CDR3 nucleotides are TGTGCTAGTGGTTTGGCCTACTACGAGCAGTACTTC. Protein: CASGLAYYEQYF.

Only one count was recorded for this clone. The rearrangement links TRBV4-3 to TRBJ2-5, with 9 bases identical to TRBD1. CDR1 LGHNA and CDR2 YSLEER come from the germline V gene. After removal of 4 bases from V and 5 bases from J, the junction contained 8 bases not matched to a gene. The CDR3 extends over 15 amino acids. DNA for the CDR3: TGCGCCAGCAGCCGACAAACCGGGACAGGGGAGACCCAGTACTTC. This sequence encodes CASSRQTGTGETQYF.

Of note for this clone: This sample includes further DNA sequences coding for the same CDR3. This chain connects TRBV10-3 to TRBJ2-7, with 8 bases fitting TRBD2. Trimming removed 0 bases from V and 4 bases from J; junction bases left unmatched: 5. The germline V gene encodes CDR1 ENHRY and CDR2 SYGVKD. This CDR3 spans 15 amino acids. The CDR3 loop is CAISESPAGVYEQYF. CDR3 in DNA: TGTGCCATCAGTGAGTCCCCAGCGGGAGTTTACGAGCAGTACTTC.

This clone has just a few counts. The chain couples TRBV19 to TRBJ2-7; weak D call: TRBD1 (6 bases). V was shortened by 5 bases and J by 5 bases, with 16 bases between the two germline ends. The CDR3 has 14 residues. Germline CDR1 LNHDA, CDR2 SQIVND (reference sequence). CDR3 in amino acids: CASSPRGFLNEQYF. CDR3 nucleotides: TGTGCCAGTAGTCCTAGGGGGTTTCTGAACGAGCAGTACTTC.

The V call is TRBV27, the J call TRBJ2-7; D is unresolved. Germline V CDR1 and CDR2: MNHEY, SMNVEV (reference sequence). This CDR3 has 13 amino acids. V was shortened by 7 bases and J by 3 bases, with 13 bases between the two germline ends. CDR3 in amino acids: CASMDESYYEQYF. The CDR3 DNA follows: TGTGCCAGCATGGATGAATCCTACTACGAGCAGTACTTC.

CDR3 in DNA: TGCGCCAGCAGCCTTCGGGACTATCGGGATGAAAAACTGTTTTTT. It yields the protein CASSLRDYRDEKLFF. The genes are TRBV4-1 and TRBJ1-4; the D gene is possibly TRBD1 (5 bases). CDR3 size: 15 residues. Trimming took 4 bases from V and 6 from J, leaving 15 bases between them. Germline V gene sequence: CDR1 MGHRA, CDR2 YSYEKL.

The chain uses TRBV29-1 and TRBJ2-5; possibly TRBD2 for D (5 bases). The CDR3 runs to 10 residues. Germline CDR1 SQVTM, CDR2 ANQGSEA. Trimming shortened V by 7 bases and J by 5 bases, and 8 bases separated the two germline ends. Written as DNA, the CDR3 is TGCAGCGCAACTAGGGAGACCCAGTACTTC. This sequence encodes CSATRETQYF.

The chain couples TRBV27 to TRBJ1-1; possible D gene TRBD1, 5 bases. Germline V gives CDR1 MNHEY, CDR2 SMNVEV (reference sequence). V lost 2 bases and J 0 bases, leaving 16 bases between the germline ends. This CDR3 region has 17 residues. The CDR3 DNA is TGTGCCAGCAGTTTACCGCCCCAGGGATCGGTGAACACTGAAGCTTTCTTT. Translated: CASSLPPQGSVNTEAFF.

The chain uses TRBV11-2 and TRBJ2-5; the D gene is possibly TRBD1 (6 bases). Germline CDR1 SGHAT, CDR2 FQNNGV. The V end was cut by 5 bases, the J end by 1 base, with 17 bases between. This CDR3 comprises 16 residues. In nucleotides, the CDR3 is TGTGCCAGCAGCCCAGCAGGGGCCTACCCCCAAGAGACCCAGTACTTC. Protein product: CASSPAGAYPQETQYF.

The chain couples TRBV13 to TRBJ2-2; maybe TRBD2 (6 bases). Looked up from germline, CDR1 is PRHDT and CDR2 is FYEKMQ (reference sequence). This CDR3 spans 16 amino acids. The ends were cut back, 2 bases at V and 2 bases at J, with 12 bases in the middle. The CDR3, as DNA: TGTGCCAGCAGCTTAAGGAGACTAGTTAACACCGGGGAGCTGTTTTTT. It encodes CASSLRRLVNTGELFF.

The chain recombines TRBV4-1 with TRBJ1-2; D ambiguous. The CDR3 covers 16 residues. Germline V lookup: CDR1 MGHRA, CDR2 YSYEKL. V lost 6 bases and J 10 bases, leaving 27 bases between the germline ends. CDR3 in amino acids: CASSGGPLAPLLFYTF. The CDR3 bases are TGCGCCAGCAGTGGAGGGCCTCTGGCTCCACTTCTATTCTACACCTTC.

A few counts support this clone. The gene calls are TRBV30 and TRBJ1-1, with 11 bases identical to TRBD1. From germline, CDR1 is GTSNPN and CDR2 SVGIG (reference sequence). The J segment lost 1 base and the V segment lost 2 bases, leaving 3 bases of the junction unmatched. The length of the CDR3 is 15 residues. The CDR3 region is CAWSLGQGANTEAFF. For the CDR3, the DNA is TGTGCCTGGAGTTTAGGACAGGGGGCGAACACTGAAGCTTTCTTT.

To note about this clone: This sample includes further DNA sequences coding for the same CDR3. This rearrangement joins TRBV21-1 to TRBJ1-5. TRBV21-1 is a listed pseudogene. This CDR3 region has 12 residues. CDR3 DNA: TGTGCCAGCAGCAAAGGCAATCAGCCCCAGCATTTT. Protein sequence: CASSKGNQPQHF.

The gene calls are TRBV20-1 and TRBJ2-3; D call uncertain. This CDR3 region has 10 residues. CDR1 is DFQATT, CDR2 SNEGSKA, per germline (reference sequence). The V and J ends lost 1 base and 9 bases respectively, with 5 bases between them. CDR3 coding DNA: TGCAGTGCTAGAGTGGGGACGCAGTATTTT. Translating gives CSARVGTQYF.

The genes are TRBV2 and TRBJ1-2; D might be TRBD1 (6 bases). The V end was cut by 7 bases, the J end by 2 bases, with 17 bases between. CDR1 and CDR2 from the germline V gene are SNHLY and FYNNEI. The CDR3 covers 15 residues. CDR3 loop: CASTGGGRGNYGYTF. CDR3 nucleotide sequence: TGTGCCAGCACCGGAGGGGGGCGAGGGAACTATGGCTACACCTTC.

The rearrangement joins TRBV13 to TRBJ2-5; 7 nucleotides align to TRBD1. V lost 4 bases to trimming and J lost 5 bases; unmatched junction nucleotides: 4. Looked up from germline, CDR1 is PRHDT and CDR2 is FYEKMQ (reference sequence). The CDR3 loop spans 13 amino acids. DNA for the CDR3: TGTGCCAGCAGCTCTAGGGGGCTGGAGACCCAGTACTTC. Protein: CASSSRGLETQYF.

This clone was recorded only once. The chain employs TRBV5-5 and TRBJ2-7; unclear D gene. Germline-derived CDR1 and CDR2 are SGHKS and YYEKEE (reference sequence). The CDR3 contains 13 residues. Trimming removed 1 base from V and 5 bases from J, with 10 bases in between. The CDR3 DNA sequence: TGTGCCAGCAGCTTGAGGATGGTCGACGAGCAGTACTTC. Protein sequence: CASSLRMVDEQYF.

Details on this clone: The identical CDR3 is also encoded by other nucleotide sequences in the sample. The CDR3 is CASSLGGSGNTIYF. The DNA for the CDR3 is TGCGCCAGCAGCTTGGGGGGCTCTGGAAACACCATATATTTT. V usage is TRBV5-1 and J usage is TRBJ1-3; D is unclear. Trimming left V 0 bases short and J 0 bases short, with 4 bases between. Germline CDR1 and CDR2: SGHRS and YFSETQ. The CDR3 contains 14 residues.

On this clone: This CDR3 is also generated by other DNA sequences in the sample. The chain uses TRBV6-6 and TRBJ1-3; D remains ambiguous. Germline V gene data show CDR1 as MNHNY and CDR2 as SVGAGI (reference sequence). CDR3 length: 13 residues. Deletions cut 0 bases from V and 0 bases from J, with 0 bases between. The CDR3 nucleotides are TGTGCCAGCAGTTACTCCTCTGGAAACACCATATATTTT. This codes for CASSYSSGNTIYF.

The chain links TRBV5-1 to TRBJ1-4, with D unclear. Germline CDR1 SGHRS, CDR2 YFSETQ. CDR3 length: 14 residues. The V end was cut by 4 bases, the J end by 6 bases, with 13 bases between. Here the CDR3 DNA reads TGCGCCAGCAGCGAGGAAACGCGATATGAAAAACTGTTTTTT. Translating it yields CASSEETRYEKLFF.

The J gene is TRBJ2-7, the V gene TRBV18, with no clear D. The germline V gene has CDR1 KGHSH and CDR2 LQKENI. The CDR3 runs to 15 residues. V was shortened by 4 bases and J by 7 bases, with 20 bases between the two germline ends. CDR3 loop: CASSHPVRRPREQYF. In DNA form, the CDR3 reads TGTGCCAGCTCACACCCTGTTAGGCGGCCAAGGGAGCAGTACTTC.

The V call is TRBV5-1, the J call TRBJ2-1; TRBD2 matches 7 bases. From germline, CDR1 is SGHRS and CDR2 YFSETQ. The ends lost 0 bases at V and 6 bases at J; junction bases unmatched: 9. The CDR3 consists of 16 residues. The CDR3 here is CASSLAVGGSSNEQFF. CDR3 nucleotides: TGCGCCAGCAGCTTGGCAGTGGGAGGGTCGTCCAATGAGCAGTTCTTC.

The genes are TRBV7-3 and TRBJ2-2; 10 bases align to TRBD1. The ends lost 5 bases at V and 6 bases at J; junction bases unmatched: 6. Per germline, CDR1 SGHTA and CDR2 FQGTGA. The CDR3 is 15 amino acids. CDR3 in DNA: TGTGCCAGCAGCCCCCAAGGACAGGGGGCCGGGGAGCTGTTTTTT. Translated: CASSPQGQGAGELFF.

V is TRBV6-1 and J is TRBJ2-3; the match to TRBD2 covers 12 bases. The CDR3 is 18 residues long. Germline trimming cut 2 bases from V and 2 bases from J; bases unmatched to any gene: 8. Germline V gives CDR1 MNHNS, CDR2 SASEGT. CDR3 bases: TGTGCCAGCAGTGAACTTTCTAGCGGGAGGGGTAACACAGATACGCAGTATTTT. Translation gives CASSELSSGRGNTDTQYF.

V usage is TRBV20-1 and J usage is TRBJ2-1; D is unresolved. This CDR3 is 11 amino acids long. Germline assignment: CDR1 DFQATT and CDR2 SNEGSKA (reference sequence). Between the trimmed V and J ends, which lost 6 bases and 4 bases, there was a span of 7 bases. The DNA of the CDR3 is TGCAGTGCCGAACGGTACAATGAGCAGTTCTTC. Amino acids: CSAERYNEQFF.

This chain connects TRBV19 to TRBJ1-5; D uncertain. CDR3 length equals 14 residues. The V end lost 1 base, the J end lost 5 bases, and 9 bases lay between the germline ends. Germline values: CDR1 LNHDA, CDR2 SQIVND (reference sequence). The CDR3 reads CASSIVSGDQPQHF. The CDR3 coding sequence is TGTGCCAGTAGTATAGTATCCGGGGATCAGCCCCAGCATTTT.